The 19 T cell receptor beta chains given below trace back to one sample, sequenced in a study of blood T cell repertoires in COVID-19. Sequencing used immunoSEQ multiplex PCR; TCRdb keeps in-frame clones, though not all of them. Among around 72,000 clones, roughly 80% were seen once, and the ten largest hold 1.8%. Sequencing was performed on peripheral blood. Source of these receptors: a woman aged 55-69 years with acute or convalescent COVID-19.

The chain carries TRBV7-9 and TRBJ1-6; D gene ambiguous. V shed 4 bases and J shed 8 bases, with 27 bases lying between them. The germline CDR1 and CDR2 sequences are SEHNR and FQNEAQ (reference sequence). This CDR3 has 19 amino acids. The CDR3 DNA reads as TGTGCCAGCAGCTCCCCCGAGGTTTCCCATATCTGGAACGATTCACCCCTCCACTTT. It translates to CASSSPEVSHIWNDSPLHF.

The chain couples TRBV6-1 to TRBJ2-3; 8 nucleotides align to TRBD2. CDR1 and CDR2 from the germline V gene are MNHNS and SASEGT. This CDR3 is built from 14 residues. V was pared by 5 bases and J by 1 base, with 2 bases of the junction left unmatched. This CDR3 is CASSMTSGTDTQYF. As DNA, the CDR3 is TGTGCCAGCAGTATGACTAGCGGCACAGATACGCAGTATTTT.

The chain has TRBV30 and TRBJ1-6; 9 nucleotides line up with TRBD1. The V and J ends lost 6 bases and 7 bases, in that order; junction bases with no gene match: 7. Germline lookup yields CDR1 GTSNPN and CDR2 SVGIG (reference sequence). CDR3 size: 14 residues. The CDR3 loop is CACRPGTGNSPLHF. Here the CDR3 DNA reads TGTGCCTGCCGTCCCGGGACAGGGAATTCACCCCTCCACTTT.

The gene calls are TRBV7-6 and TRBJ1-1; 9 bases line up with TRBD1. The CDR3 sequence is 15 residues long. With 5 bases clipped from V and 9 bases from J, the junction kept 13 bases outside the gene matches. Germline loops: CDR1 SGHVS, CDR2 FNYEAQ. CDR3 nucleotide sequence: TGTGCCAGCAGCCCAAACAGTCCCGGGACAGGGAAAGCTTTCTTT. Its translation: CASSPNSPGTGKAFF.

The V gene is TRBV5-4, the J gene TRBJ2-7; possibly TRBD2 for D (6 bases). Germline CDR1 SGHNT, CDR2 YYREEE (reference sequence). V was shortened by 5 bases and J by 0 bases, with 12 bases between the two germline ends. This CDR3 region has 14 residues. CDR3 residues: CASRPGLDSYEQYF. DNA of the CDR3: TGTGCCAGCAGACCGGGACTCGACTCCTACGAGCAGTACTTC.

A remark on this clone: A junction boundary mismatches the germline segment, possibly from a read error. This chain uses TRBV5-6 with TRBJ1-1; D unclear. Germline CDR1 reads SGHDT; CDR2 reads YYEEEE. The CDR3 runs to 13 residues. The CDR3 coding sequence is TGTGCCAGCACCTTGGACGATCGCGCTGAAGCTTTCTTT. Translating it yields CASTLDDRAEAFF.

The rearrangement joins TRBV30 to TRBJ1-1; TRBD1 matches at 8 bases. This CDR3 spans 15 amino acids. Unmatched junction bases numbered 11, after V lost 4 bases and J lost 4 bases. Germline loops: CDR1 GTSNPN, CDR2 SVGIG (reference sequence). This CDR3 reads CAWKNQGAGGTEAFF. The CDR3 DNA is TGTGCCTGGAAAAACCAGGGGGCTGGGGGCACTGAAGCTTTCTTT.

The V and J genes are TRBV27 and TRBJ1-1; a possible D gene is TRBD1 (6 bases). Between the trimmed V and J ends, which lost 6 bases and 6 bases, there was a span of 14 bases. Per the germline V gene, CDR1 is MNHEY and CDR2 is SMNVEV (reference sequence). This CDR3 is built from 13 residues. The CDR3 loop is CASRQRRTAEAFF. The CDR3, as DNA: TGTGCCAGCAGACAAAGACGGACAGCTGAAGCTTTCTTT.

The J gene is TRBJ1-1, the V gene TRBV6-5; 7 nucleotides line up with TRBD1. J lost 0 bases, V lost 9 bases, and 4 bases had no gene match. Germline values: CDR1 MNHEY, CDR2 SVGAGI. The length of the CDR3 is 13 residues. CDR3 amino acids: CASRDRLNTEAFF. CDR3 sequence (DNA): TGTGCCAGTAGGGACAGATTGAACACTGAAGCTTTCTTT.

The DNA for the CDR3 is TGTGCCACCAGTGGGACAGTTTTTGATCTCACCTTC. This codes for CATSGTVFDLTF. V and J are TRBV24-1 and TRBJ1-2; a weak D match, TRBD1 (6 bases). V gave up 5 bases and J gave up 13 bases, with 16 bases separating them. Germline loops: CDR1 KGHDR, CDR2 SFDVKD. The CDR3 length is 12 residues.

This clone was recorded once. This chain uses TRBV5-1 with TRBJ2-5; TRBD1 matches at 8 bases. This CDR3 contains 15 residues. The J segment lost 5 bases and the V segment lost 4 bases, leaving 10 bases of the junction unmatched. CDR1 is SGHRS and CDR2 is YFSETQ in the germline V gene. The CDR3: CASSPGQGGPETQYF. For the CDR3, the DNA is TGCGCCAGCAGCCCAGGACAGGGAGGCCCCGAGACCCAGTACTTC. Combining the CDR3 with reference TRBV5-1 and TRBJ2-5 gives the whole variable domain KAGVTQTPRYLIKTRGQQVTLSCSPISGHRSVSWYQQTPGQGLQFLFEYFSETQRNKGNFPGRFSGRQFSNSRSEMNVSTLELGDSALYLCASSPGQGGPETQYFGPGTRLLVL.

J is TRBJ1-1 and V is TRBV27; perhaps TRBD1 as D (6 bases). The V end was cut by 2 bases, the J end by 5 bases, with 15 bases between. The CDR3 has 15 amino acids. Germline V gene sequence: CDR1 MNHEY, CDR2 SMNVEV (reference sequence). CDR3 loop: CASSLGPEGGTEAFF. The CDR3, as DNA: TGTGCCAGCAGTTTAGGTCCCGAGGGGGGGACTGAAGCTTTCTTT.

This chain uses TRBV6-5 with TRBJ2-5; TRBD1 aligns across 8 bases. The CDR3 runs 13 residues. Looked up from germline, CDR1 is MNHEY and CDR2 is SVGAGI. V lost 7 bases and J lost 7; bases outside the gene matches: 8. The CDR3 reads CASKDRGIGTQYF. For the CDR3, the DNA is TGTGCCAGCAAAGACAGGGGAATAGGGACCCAGTACTTC.

The chain joins TRBV19 to TRBJ2-3, with TRBD1 as a possible D gene (5 bases). Deletions cut 5 bases from V and 9 bases from J, with 21 bases between. CDR1 and CDR2 from the germline V gene are LNHDA and SQIVND (reference sequence). The CDR3 totals 15 residues. CDR3 nucleotide sequence: TGTGCCAGTAGTCTAAGGGGTACGCGGATTCGCACGCAGTATTTT. Its translation is CASSLRGTRIRTQYF.

Within the sample, this clone is medium-sized. The rearrangement joins TRBV5-6 to TRBJ2-5; D is uncertain. CDR3 length: 17 amino acids. The V and J ends lost 1 base and 2 bases respectively, with 18 bases between them. In germline, CDR1 is SGHDT, CDR2 YYEEEE. The CDR3 sequence: CASSLWFGSMEQETQYF. The CDR3 DNA is TGTGCCAGCAGCTTGTGGTTCGGCTCTATGGAGCAAGAGACCCAGTACTTC.

This clone was detected only once. The chain recombines TRBV7-9 with TRBJ2-3, with D possibly being TRBD1 (6 bases). The V end lost 8 bases, the J end lost 3 bases, and 9 bases lay between the germline ends. Germline CDR1 reads SEHNR; CDR2 reads FQNEAQ (reference sequence). The CDR3 loop spans 12 amino acids. CDR3 amino acids: CASGRGTDTQYF. CDR3 sequence (DNA): TGTGCCAGCGGAAGGGGGACAGATACGCAGTATTTT.

The chain combines TRBV18 with TRBJ2-7, with 8 nucleotides matching TRBD2. The CDR3 loop spans 15 amino acids. Per the germline V gene, CDR1 is KGHSH and CDR2 is LQKENI. The trim removed 2 bases at V and 5 bases at J, leaving 8 bases unmatched. The DNA for the CDR3 is TGTGCCAGCTCACCATTCGGCGGGAGGAGCCACGAGCAGTACTTC. Residues: CASSPFGGRSHEQYF. Full variable domain (missing parts from reference TRBV18 and TRBJ2-7): NAGVMQNPRHLVRRRGQEARLRCSPMKGHSHVYWYRQLPEEGLKFMVYLQKENIIDESGMPKERFSAEFPKEGPSILRIQQVVRGDSAAYFCASSPFGGRSHEQYFGPGTRLTVT.

The chain combines TRBV4-1 with TRBJ2-7; 13 nucleotides agree with TRBD2. The CDR3 runs to 15 residues. CDR1 MGHRA and CDR2 YSYEKL come from the germline V gene. J was trimmed by 4 bases and V by 1 base; bases with no gene match: 1. The CDR3 coding sequence is TGCGCCAGCAGCCAAGGGACTAGCGGGGGATACGAGCAGTACTTC. Translated, it gives CASSQGTSGGYEQYF.

Only one count was recorded for this clone. The J gene is TRBJ2-3, the V gene TRBV6-1; 8 bases map to TRBD2. Germline trimming cut 0 bases from V and 5 bases from J; bases unmatched to any gene: 1. The CDR3 is 14 residues long. The germline gives CDR1 MNHNS, CDR2 SASEGT. The CDR3 loop is CASSEALAGDTQYF. CDR3 sequence (DNA): TGTGCCAGCAGTGAAGCGCTAGCGGGAGATACGCAGTATTTT.